This is a list of T cell receptor beta chains from one sample in a study of blood T cell repertoires in COVID-19. TCRdb's copy holds only in-frame clones and misses some; the assay was immunoSEQ multiplex PCR. The table records some 260,000 clones, more than 70% of them present only once. Specimen: peripheral blood. All receptors derive from a woman between 40 and 55 years old who had recovered from COVID-19. The CDR3 runs from the conserved cysteine through the conserved F or W. A D gene is named only where the DNA matches it firmly. Clone size is given for some rows only: seen once, a few or many times, or a class if the clone is expanded.

TRBJ2-7	TRBV19	.	.	TGTGCCAGTAGTATCGGGTTCCAACTCCACTCCTACGAGCAGTACTTC	CASSIGFQLHSYEQYF
TRBJ1-1	TRBV11-3	.	.	TGTGCCAGCAGCTTACTGCGGGGGAGGACGAACACTGAAGCTTTCTTT	CASSLLRGRTNTEAFF
TRBJ1-1	TRBV7-9	.	TRBD1	TGTGCCAGCAGCTCTAGACAGGGGGGCACTGAAGCTTTCTTT	CASSSRQGGTEAFF
TRBJ2-2	TRBV29-1	.	TRBD1	TGCAGCGCCCCGGTCAGGGGGCACACCGGGGAGCTGTTTTTT	CSAPVRGHTGELFF
TRBJ1-5	TRBV18	.	.	TGTGCCAGCTCACCTGGAGGGTCCCCACAGCCCCAGCATTTT	CASSPGGSPQPQHF
TRBJ1-1	TRBV13	.	TRBD1	TGTGCCAGCAGCCCACGCCCGACAGGGTGGGGGCTGAACACTGAAGCTTTCTTT	CASSPRPTGWGLNTEAFF
TRBJ2-2	TRBV12-3/TRBV12-4	.	.	TGTGCCAGCAGTCCCAGGGGGGCCGGGGAGCTGTTTTTT	CASSPRGAGELFF
TRBJ2-3	TRBV27	.	TRBD2	TGTGCCAGCAGTTTATCGGGGCTAGCGGGAGCGACAGATACGCAGTATTTT	CASSLSGLAGATDTQYF
TRBJ2-2	TRBV6-2/TRBV6-3	.	TRBD2	TGTGCCAGCAGTTACTCACCGGGACTAGCGGACACCGGGGAGCTGTTTTTT	CASSYSPGLADTGELFF
TRBJ2-2	TRBV6-6	.	.	TGTGCCAGCAGTCGACGACTCACACCCGGGGAGCTGTTTTTT	CASSRRLTPGELFF
TRBJ2-1	TRBV4-3	.	.	TGCGCCAGCAGCCAAGGCGGCGAGGTGGTTGAGGAGCAGTTCTTC	CASSQGGEVVEEQFF
TRBJ1-3	TRBV30	.	.	TGTGCCTGGAGTGTGCGGGGAGTTCCCTCTGGAAACACCATATATTTT	CAWSVRGVPSGNTIYF
TRBJ2-1	TRBV18	.	TRBD2	TGTGCCAGCTCACCGCCAATGGCAGCGGGAGGCCACAATGAGCAGTTCTTC	CASSPPMAAGGHNEQFF
TRBJ1-2	TRBV19	.	TRBD1	TGTGCCAGTAGTATGGGACAGGGCTATGGCTACACCTTC	CASSMGQGYGYTF
TRBJ2-7	TRBV7-2	.	.	TGTGCCAGCAGCTTAGTTTCGGAGGGGTCCTACGAGCAGTACTTC	CASSLVSEGSYEQYF
TRBJ1-4	TRBV4-3	.	.	TGCGCCAGCAGCCAAGATCTTTTCCCAGGGACTAATGAAAAACTGTTTTTT	CASSQDLFPGTNEKLFF
TRBJ2-1	TRBV7-9	.	TRBD2	TGTGCCAGCAGCTTAGCGGAGGGAGCGGGAGGTGAGCAGTTCTTC	CASSLAEGAGGEQFF
TRBJ2-3	TRBV9	.	TRBD2	TGTGCCAGCAGCGCTAGCGGACGCACAGATACGCAGTATTTT	CASSASGRTDTQYF
TRBJ2-1	TRBV7-2	.	.	TGTGCCAGCAGCTTAGTGGGGGGGCAGTACAATGAGCAGTTCTTC	CASSLVGGQYNEQFF
TRBJ1-3	TRBV5-4	.	.	TGTGCCAGCAGCTTGGTTTCAGGGGCCCCCTCTGGAAACACCATATATTTT	CASSLVSGAPSGNTIYF
TRBJ2-3	TRBV4-1	.	TRBD2	TGCGCCAGCAACCCGCTCGGTAGCGGGACCGCAGATACGCAGTATTTT	CASNPLGSGTADTQYF
TRBJ2-5	TRBV3-1/TRBV3-2	.	TRBD1	TGTGCCAGCAGCCCTACAGGGGGCTCGGGTGGGACCCAGTACTTC	CASSPTGGSGGTQYF
TRBJ1-3	TRBV5-4	few	.	TGTGCCAGCAGCCATACTCCTTCTGGAAACACCATATATTTT	CASSHTPSGNTIYF
TRBJ1-5	TRBV2	once	TRBD1	TGTGCCAGGGGCACAGGGGTGGGGCAGCCCCAGCATTTT	CARGTGVGQPQHF
TRBJ1-2	TRBV4-3	.	.	TGCGCCAGCAGCCCGGGGGGCGCAGGGTCTAACTATGGCTACACCTTC	CASSPGGAGSNYGYTF
TRBJ1-1	TRBV19	.	.	TGTGCCAGTAGTATTGTAGCTGGAACTGAAGCTTTCTTT	CASSIVAGTEAFF
TRBJ2-7	TRBV4-2	.	TRBD2	TGTGCCAGCAGCCCCCTCGGGGGGGCGACCTACGAGCAGTACTTC	CASSPLGGATYEQYF
TRBJ1-2	TRBV6-5	.	TRBD1	TGTGCCACCCAGGGGGGATCGAACTATGGCTACACCTTC	CATQGGSNYGYTF
TRBJ2-4	TRBV19	once	.	TGTGCCAGTAGTATGATCGGGGGAAACATTCAGTACTTC	CASSMIGGNIQYF
TRBJ1-5	TRBV7-2	.	.	TGTGCCAGCAGCCAACGCCCGGGTCAGCCCCAGCATTTT	CASSQRPGQPQHF
TRBJ1-3	TRBV9	.	.	TGTGCCAGCAGCCCCCGGACAGAATTATATTTT	CASSPRTELYF
TRBJ2-3	TRBV6-2/TRBV6-3	.	.	TGTGCCAGCAGCTCGACTAGGGGCGGCACAGATACGCAGTATTTT	CASSSTRGGTDTQYF
TRBJ2-5	TRBV28	.	.	TGTGCCAGCACCTGGGGCAGCCAAGAGACCCAGTACTTC	CASTWGSQETQYF
TRBJ2-4	TRBV18	.	.	TGTGCCAGCTCAGGGGAGGCCAAAAACATTCAGTACTTC	CASSGEAKNIQYF
TRBJ2-7	TRBV5-5	once	TRBD1	TGTGCCAGCAGCTTAACGGGCTGGGACAGCCCCGACTTC	CASSLTGWDSPDF
TRBJ2-5	TRBV11-2	.	TRBD2	TGTGCCAGCAGCGCCGCCCCCTTTGCGGGAGGTGGAGAGACCCAGTACTTC	CASSAAPFAGGGETQYF
TRBJ2-1	TRBV10-3	.	TRBD2	TGTGCCATCAGACCCCCTAGCGGGAGGGGGGAGCAGTTCTTC	CAIRPPSGRGEQFF
TRBJ2-5	TRBV30	.	.	TGTGCCTGGAGTGTAAAGACAGGAGGCTACTTC	CAWSVKTGGYF
TRBJ2-7	TRBV6-6	.	TRBD2	TGTGCCAGCACCCCGGGACTAGCGGCCACCGAGCAGTACTTC	CASTPGLAATEQYF